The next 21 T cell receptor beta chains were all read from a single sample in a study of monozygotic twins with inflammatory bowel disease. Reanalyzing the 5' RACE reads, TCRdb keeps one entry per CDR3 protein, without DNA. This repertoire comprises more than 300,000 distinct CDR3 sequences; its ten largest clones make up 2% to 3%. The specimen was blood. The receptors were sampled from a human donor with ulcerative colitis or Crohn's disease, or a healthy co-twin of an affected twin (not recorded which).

CDR3: CATSDLEGGGYNEQFF. V and J are TRBV24-1 and TRBJ2-1; TCRdb's D gene call, TRBD2, goes unchecked for lack of DNA. There are 16 residues in the CDR3. Germline CDR1 KGHDR, CDR2 SFDVKD.

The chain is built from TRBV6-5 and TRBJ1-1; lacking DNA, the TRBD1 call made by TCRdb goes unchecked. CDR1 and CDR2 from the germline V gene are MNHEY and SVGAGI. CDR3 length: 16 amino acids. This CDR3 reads CASSYSGAGINTEAFF.

This CDR3 reads CASSITGGTDSPLHF. This chain uses TRBV12-3 or TRBV12-4 with TRBJ1-6; TCRdb proposes TRBD1, but this gene call is untestable without DNA. CDR3 length: 15 residues.

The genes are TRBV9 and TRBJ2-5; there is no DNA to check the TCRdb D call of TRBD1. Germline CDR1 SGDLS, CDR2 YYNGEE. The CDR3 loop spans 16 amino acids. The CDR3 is CASSEPGQGVGETQYF.

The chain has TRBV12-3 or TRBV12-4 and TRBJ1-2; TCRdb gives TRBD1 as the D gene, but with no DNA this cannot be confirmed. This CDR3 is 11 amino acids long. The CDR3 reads CASGTGRGYTF.

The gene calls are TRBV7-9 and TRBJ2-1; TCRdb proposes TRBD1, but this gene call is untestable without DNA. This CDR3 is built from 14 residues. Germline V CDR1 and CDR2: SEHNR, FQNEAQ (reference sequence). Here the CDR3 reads CASSLQGHPTEQFF. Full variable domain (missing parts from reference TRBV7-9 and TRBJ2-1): DTGVSQNPRHKITKRGQNVTFRCDPISEHNRLYWYRQTLGQGPEFLTYFQNEAQLEKSRLLSDRFSAERPKGSFSTLEIQRTEQGDSAMYLCASSLQGHPTEQFFGPGTRLTVL.

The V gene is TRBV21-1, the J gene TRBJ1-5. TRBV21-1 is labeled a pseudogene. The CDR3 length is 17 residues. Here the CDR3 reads CASSQTYLDGRNQPQHF.

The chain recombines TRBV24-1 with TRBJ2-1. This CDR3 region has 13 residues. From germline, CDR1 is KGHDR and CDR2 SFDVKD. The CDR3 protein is CATGPSSYNEQFF.

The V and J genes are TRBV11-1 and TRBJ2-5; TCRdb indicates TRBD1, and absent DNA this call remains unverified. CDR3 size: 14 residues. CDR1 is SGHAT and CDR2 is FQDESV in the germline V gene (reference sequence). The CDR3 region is CASSPNQGGETQYF.

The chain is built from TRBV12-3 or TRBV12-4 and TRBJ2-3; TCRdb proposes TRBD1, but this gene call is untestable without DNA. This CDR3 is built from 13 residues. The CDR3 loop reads CASRGDRGDTQYF.

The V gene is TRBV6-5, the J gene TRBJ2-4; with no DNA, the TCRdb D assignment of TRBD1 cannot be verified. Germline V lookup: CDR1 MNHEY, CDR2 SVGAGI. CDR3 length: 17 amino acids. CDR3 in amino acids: CASSYPWTGRFKNIQYF.

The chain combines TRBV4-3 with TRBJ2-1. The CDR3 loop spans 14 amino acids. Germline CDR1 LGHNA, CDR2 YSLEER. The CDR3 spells CASSQGDVAYEQFF.

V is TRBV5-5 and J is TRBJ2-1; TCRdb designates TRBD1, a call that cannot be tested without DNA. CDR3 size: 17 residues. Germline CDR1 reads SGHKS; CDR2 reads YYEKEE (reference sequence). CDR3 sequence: CASSLGPGTGALNEQFF.

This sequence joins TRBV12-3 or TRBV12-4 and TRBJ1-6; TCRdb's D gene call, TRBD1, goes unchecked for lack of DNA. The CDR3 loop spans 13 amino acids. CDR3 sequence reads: CASSWTGRSPLHF.

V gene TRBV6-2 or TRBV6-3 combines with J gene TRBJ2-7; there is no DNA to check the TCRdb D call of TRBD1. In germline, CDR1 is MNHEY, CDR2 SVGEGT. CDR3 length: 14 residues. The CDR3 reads CASSDHRDNYEQYF.

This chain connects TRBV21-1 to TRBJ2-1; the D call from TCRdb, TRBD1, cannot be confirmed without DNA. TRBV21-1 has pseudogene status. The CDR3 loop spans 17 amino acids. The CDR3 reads CASSKMGTGTANNEQFF.

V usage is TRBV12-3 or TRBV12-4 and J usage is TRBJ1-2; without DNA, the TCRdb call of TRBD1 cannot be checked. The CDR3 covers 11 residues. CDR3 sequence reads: CASSLGAAYTF.

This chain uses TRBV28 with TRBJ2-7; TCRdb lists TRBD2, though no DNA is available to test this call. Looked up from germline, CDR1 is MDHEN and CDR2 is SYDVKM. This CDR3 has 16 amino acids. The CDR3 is CASSQTGLAGTYEQYF. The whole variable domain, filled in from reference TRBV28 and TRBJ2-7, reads DVKVTQSSRYLVKRTGEKVFLECVQDMDHENMFWYRQDPGLGLRLIYFSYDVKMKEKGDIPEGYSVSREKKERFSLILESASTNQTSMYLCASSQTGLAGTYEQYFGPGTRLTVT.

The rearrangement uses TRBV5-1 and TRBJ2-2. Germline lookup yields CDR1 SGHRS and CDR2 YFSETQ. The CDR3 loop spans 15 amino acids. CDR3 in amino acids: CASSYHNANTGELFF.

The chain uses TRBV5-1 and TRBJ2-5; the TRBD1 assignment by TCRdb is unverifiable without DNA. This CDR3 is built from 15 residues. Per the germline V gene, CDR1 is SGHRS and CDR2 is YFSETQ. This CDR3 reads CASSFGAGAQETQYF.

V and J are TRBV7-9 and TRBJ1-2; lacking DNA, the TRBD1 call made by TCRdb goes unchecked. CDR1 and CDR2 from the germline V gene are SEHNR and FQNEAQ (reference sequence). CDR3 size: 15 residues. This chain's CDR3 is CASSLVGGPDYGYTF.